This T cell receptor beta chain was sequenced in a study of blood T cells in healthy people across ages. This clonotype was picked up a small number of times. PCR was performed a second time for about 7 to 11 cycles using a sample-barcoded 5' primer and a J-beta primer mix. TCRdb independently ran MiXCR on the 5' RACE reads; one entry per CDR3 protein. The sample consists of just under 750,000 distinct CDR3 sequences, 22% of them appearing once. V shed 5 bases and J shed 0 bases, with 15 bases lying between them. This CDR3 is 16 amino acids long. The chain carries TRBV12-3 or TRBV12-4 and TRBJ2-3; no clear D gene. Sample: blood. The sequence was obtained from a man between 70 and 80 years old in good health. The CDR3 is CASSALRATSTDTQYF. CDR3 sequence (DNA): TGTGCCAGCAGTGCCTTAAGAGCCACTAGCACAGATACGCAGTATTTT.